This passage covers 26 T cell receptor beta chains from one sample sequenced in a study of early T cells in non-severe SARS-CoV-2 infection. TCRdb redid the calling of the 5' RACE reads with MiXCR, one entry per CDR3 protein. The profile shows around 50,000 distinct CDR3 sequences, about 11% of them singletons. The source material was whole blood. The receptors stem from an adult who was a healthcare worker with PCR-confirmed SARS-CoV-2 infection or an uninfected control (not recorded which).

The chain carries TRBV9 and TRBJ2-3, with D unresolved. The CDR3 runs 15 residues. From germline, CDR1 is SGDLS and CDR2 YYNGEE. V was trimmed by 0 bases and J by 5 bases, leaving 13 bases between them. The DNA for the CDR3 is TGTGCCAGCAGCGTAGCTTCCCAGTGGAGAGATACGCAGTATTTT. It encodes CASSVASQWRDTQYF.

V gene TRBV2 combines with J gene TRBJ2-7; no firm D call. V lost 7 bases and J lost 3, with 7 bases in between. Germline-derived CDR1 and CDR2 are SNHLY and FYNNEI. This CDR3 is built from 11 residues. The CDR3 DNA sequence: TGTGCCAGCATGAAGGGCTACGAGCAGTACTTC. It translates to CASMKGYEQYF.

This clonotype was observed at least ten times. J is TRBJ2-5 and V is TRBV28, with 7 bases identical to TRBD1. CDR3 size: 13 residues. Germline V gene lookup returns CDR1 MDHEN and CDR2 SYDVKM. J was trimmed by 2 bases and V by 8 bases; bases with no gene match: 5. The CDR3 coding sequence is TGTGCCAGCGCAGGGGGTATTCAAGAGACCCAGTACTTC. Protein sequence: CASAGGIQETQYF. Full variable domain (outside the CDR3, taken from reference TRBV28 and TRBJ2-5): DVKVTQSSRYLVKRTGEKVFLECVQDMDHENMFWYRQDPGLGLRLIYFSYDVKMKEKGDIPEGYSVSREKKERFSLILESASTNQTSMYLCASAGGIQETQYFGPGTRLLVL.

The gene calls are TRBV6-1 and TRBJ2-1, with D possibly matching TRBD2 (5 bases). The germline CDR1 and CDR2 sequences are MNHNS and SASEGT. Trimming removed 6 bases from V and 12 bases from J, with 21 bases in between. This CDR3 contains 14 residues. In DNA form, the CDR3 reads TGTGCCAGCAGGACCCAAACTAGTTCCGGTGTGCAGTTCTTC. The encoded protein is CASRTQTSSGVQFF.

The CDR3 here is CASSSSRTTYEQFF. The CDR3 DNA reads as TGTGCCAGCAGCTCTTCGAGGACTACTTATGAGCAGTTCTTC. The rearrangement links TRBV7-8 to TRBJ2-1; possible D gene TRBD2, 6 bases. The CDR3 is 14 residues long. V was pared by 4 bases and J by 8 bases, with 15 bases between. Germline CDR1 and CDR2: SGHVS and FQNEAQ. Supplemented by reference TRBV7-8 and TRBJ2-1, the full variable domain reads GAGVSQSPRYKVAKRGQDVALRCDPISGHVSLFWYQQALGQGPEFLTYFQNEAQLDKSGLPSDRFFAERPEGSVSTLKIQRTQQEDSAVYLCASSSSRTTYEQFFGPGTRLTVL.

In this sample, this clonotype turned up a few times. This rearrangement joins TRBV5-3 to TRBJ2-1; D not resolved. TRBV5-3 is an ORF, and what it does is uncertain. This CDR3 has 12 residues. Trimming pared 0 bases from V and 6 bases from J, leaving 4 bases between. The CDR3 loop is CARSLGGNEQFF. CDR3 coding DNA: TGTGCCAGAAGCTTGGGGGGCAATGAGCAGTTCTTC.

This clonotype was detected only once. The V and J genes are TRBV29-1 and TRBJ2-7, with D possibly being TRBD1 or TRBD2 (6 bases each). The ends were cut back, 6 bases at V and 2 bases at J, with 11 bases in the middle. This CDR3 spans 12 amino acids. Germline CDR1 reads SQVTM; CDR2 reads ANQGSEA. DNA for the CDR3: TGCAGCGTGGGGGGCTACACCTACGAGCAGTACTTC. Protein: CSVGGYTYEQYF.

The J gene is TRBJ2-1, the V gene TRBV27, with 9 nucleotides matching TRBD2. The ends lost 4 bases at V and 1 base at J; junction bases unmatched: 14. The CDR3 spans 19 residues. Germline V gives CDR1 MNHEY, CDR2 SMNVEV (reference sequence). CDR3 sequence reads: CASSSKTSGWFTSYNEQFF. In nucleotides, the CDR3 is TGTGCCAGCAGTTCAAAAACTAGCGGGTGGTTCACTTCCTACAATGAGCAGTTCTTC.

The table lists this clonotype with many counts. The rearrangement uses TRBV6-5 and TRBJ2-3; a possible D gene is TRBD1 (5 bases). V lost 3 bases and J 4 bases, leaving 11 bases between the germline ends. Germline CDR1 MNHEY, CDR2 SVGAGI. The CDR3 is 14 amino acids. CDR3 DNA: TGTGCCAGCAGTTATTCGCAGGGCGCAGATACGCAGTATTTT. This encodes CASSYSQGADTQYF.

This sequence joins TRBV20-1 and TRBJ2-2; a possible D gene is TRBD1 (5 bases). Trimming removed 5 bases from V and 3 bases from J, with 10 bases in between. Per germline, CDR1 DFQATT and CDR2 SNEGSKA (reference sequence). CDR3 length: 13 residues. CDR3 residues: CSAQGRDTGELFF. The CDR3 bases are TGCAGTGCTCAAGGCAGGGACACCGGGGAGCTGTTTTTT.

This clonotype came up many times. V and J are TRBV12-3 or TRBV12-4 and TRBJ2-6, with D possibly being TRBD2 (5 bases). This CDR3 is 18 amino acids long. The V gene lost 6 bases and the J gene lost 0 bases, with 18 bases spanning the gap. DNA of the CDR3: TGTGCCAGCAGACTAGGCATGCAGGCCGACTCTGGGGCCAACGTCCTGACTTTC. Translation gives CASRLGMQADSGANVLTF.

This clonotype was found many times. The chain employs TRBV18 and TRBJ1-3, with D possibly TRBD1 on 5 matching bases. V lost 1 base to trimming and J lost 3 bases, with 10 bases between them. Germline assignment: CDR1 KGHSH and CDR2 LQKENI. The CDR3 has 15 amino acids. Written as DNA, the CDR3 is TGTGCCAGCTCACCACAAGGGGCTGGTGGAAACACCATATATTTT. Protein sequence: CASSPQGAGGNTIYF.

This clonotype was counted many times. The V call is TRBV7-2, the J call TRBJ2-3; the D is unclear. The CDR3 contains 12 residues. The germline V and J ends were trimmed by 5 bases and 6 bases, with 9 bases remaining between them. Germline assignment: CDR1 SGHTA and CDR2 FQGNSA. This chain's CDR3 is CASSGVVDTQYF. CDR3 coding DNA: TGTGCCAGCAGCGGAGTGGTGGATACGCAGTATTTT.

In this sample, this clonotype turned up many times. CDR3 coding DNA: TGCGCCAGCAGCTCGACAGCCTTGAACACTGAAGCTTTCTTT. Residues: CASSSTALNTEAFF. V is TRBV5-1 and J is TRBJ1-1; possible D gene TRBD1, 5 bases. This CDR3 has 14 amino acids. Germline V gene sequence: CDR1 SGHRS, CDR2 YFSETQ. Trimming took 3 bases from V and 0 from J, leaving 9 bases between them.

V usage is TRBV6-1 and J usage is TRBJ2-5; 8 bases align to TRBD2. The V gene end was trimmed by 2 bases and the J gene end by 1 base; junction bases not matched to a gene: 6. This CDR3 spans 16 amino acids. Germline values: CDR1 MNHNS, CDR2 SASEGT. The CDR3 coding sequence is TGTGCCAGCAGTGAAACAACTAGCGGTGTCCAAGAGACCCAGTACTTC. The encoded protein is CASSETTSGVQETQYF.

This chain's CDR3 is CSARNRLAPYNEQFF. The CDR3 DNA reads TGCAGTGCTAGAAACAGACTAGCCCCCTACAATGAGCAGTTCTTC. The genes are TRBV20-1 and TRBJ2-1, with 7 positions matching TRBD2. This CDR3 spans 15 amino acids. V dropped 2 bases and J dropped 2; count of bases not matched to a gene: 6. From germline, CDR1 is DFQATT and CDR2 SNEGSKA (reference sequence).

This clonotype has just a few counts. This rearrangement joins TRBV14 to TRBJ2-5; D ambiguous. V gave up 4 bases and J gave up 0 bases, with 9 bases separating them. Germline CDR1 reads SGHDN; CDR2 reads FVKESK. There are 14 residues in the CDR3. CDR3 DNA: TGTGCCAGCAGCCTCGTCGGGTACCAAGAGACCCAGTACTTC. Protein sequence: CASSLVGYQETQYF.

In this sample, this clonotype turned up many times. The chain links TRBV7-8 to TRBJ1-5; the D gene is possibly TRBD1 (6 bases). Trimming shortened V by 0 bases and J by 9 bases, and 15 bases separated the two germline ends. The CDR3 has 15 residues. The germline V gene encodes CDR1 SGHVS and CDR2 FQNEAQ. The CDR3 bases are TGTGCCAGCAGCTTAGCTGATAAGGGGGGAGGGCCCCAGCATTTT. It encodes CASSLADKGGGPQHF.

V gene TRBV29-1 combines with J gene TRBJ2-5; 7 bases match TRBD1. V lost 5 bases to trimming and J lost 4 bases; unmatched junction nucleotides: 4. The CDR3 extends over 12 amino acids. In germline, CDR1 is SQVTM, CDR2 ANQGSEA. The CDR3 reads CSVLTGRETQYF. CDR3 nucleotide sequence: TGCAGCGTTCTGACAGGGAGAGAGACCCAGTACTTC.

V and J are TRBV5-6 and TRBJ1-1; 7 bases fit TRBD1. Trimming at V came to 2 bases and at J to 5 bases, leaving 12 bases not matched to a gene. In germline, CDR1 is SGHDT, CDR2 YYEEEE. The CDR3 contains 16 residues. The CDR3 loop is CASSFWTGSIGTEAFF. CDR3 sequence (DNA): TGTGCCAGCAGCTTTTGGACAGGCTCAATAGGGACTGAAGCTTTCTTT.

The table lists this clonotype with many counts. The chain has TRBV20-1 and TRBJ1-1; possibly TRBD1 for D (6 bases). The CDR3 contains 14 residues. Germline V gene lookup returns CDR1 DFQATT and CDR2 SNEGSKA (reference sequence). V lost 6 bases, J lost 1 base, and 15 bases lay in between. CDR3: CSALNRVGNTEAFF. The CDR3 DNA sequence: TGCAGTGCGCTGAACAGGGTCGGGAACACTGAAGCTTTCTTT.

The chain couples TRBV27 to TRBJ1-1; no firm D call. Between the trimmed V and J ends, which lost 3 bases and 2 bases, there was a span of 13 bases. The CDR3 has 15 residues. Germline V CDR1 and CDR2: MNHEY, SMNVEV (reference sequence). CDR3 DNA: TGTGCCAGCAGTTTGTTAACCGGATATAACACTGAAGCTTTCTTT. This encodes CASSLLTGYNTEAFF.

This clonotype was seen at least ten times. The chain recombines TRBV6-4 with TRBJ2-2; 12 bases are a match to TRBD2. The V segment lost 2 bases and the J segment 6 bases; nucleotides outside the gene matches: 1. This CDR3 is built from 15 residues. In germline, CDR1 is MRHNA, CDR2 SNTAGT. In nucleotides, the CDR3 is TGTGCCAGCAGTGACGGGACTAGCGGGTCCGGGGAGCTGTTTTTT. It encodes CASSDGTSGSGELFF.

This clonotype was recorded many times. This chain joins TRBV12-3 or TRBV12-4 and TRBJ2-6; TRBD1 is a possible D gene (5 bases). The V and J ends lost 10 bases and 1 base respectively, with 11 bases between them. CDR3 length equals 14 residues. Written as DNA, the CDR3 is TGTGCCACCAGACAGAATTCTGGGGCCAACGTCCTGACTTTC. Translating gives CATRQNSGANVLTF.

This clonotype was recorded at least ten times. V and J are TRBV5-6 and TRBJ1-1; D uncertain. With 0 bases removed from V and 5 bases from J, the gap between germline ends came to 8 bases. The germline CDR1 and CDR2 sequences are SGHDT and YYEEEE. CDR3 length: 13 amino acids. The CDR3 spells CASSLATGTEAFF. The CDR3 region has the DNA TGTGCCAGCAGCTTGGCCACGGGAACTGAAGCTTTCTTT.

In regard to this clonotype: Since a much larger clone is just one base distant, this may be a read error. J is TRBJ2-2 and V is TRBV6-5, with D maybe TRBD1 (6 bases). The length of the CDR3 is 15 residues. Between the trimmed V and J ends, which lost 5 bases and 7 bases, there was a span of 17 bases. Looked up from germline, CDR1 is MNHEY and CDR2 is SVGAGI. CDR3 protein: CASSRMGARNGELFF. CDR3 in DNA: TGTGCCAGCAGTCGGATGGGGGCGAGGAACGGGGAGCTGTTTTTT.